This TCR beta chain stems from a study of T cell changes during pregnancy in multiple sclerosis. Sequencing was performed with immunoSEQ multiplex PCR; in TCRdb, only in-frame clones are kept and a portion is missing. The profile shows about 94,000 clones, approximately 94% of them singletons. The CDR3 is 13 amino acids. V shed 5 bases, J shed 9 bases, and the junction held 8 bases outside the gene matches. Germline V gene data show CDR1 as MNHEY and CDR2 as SMNVEV (reference sequence). The sample here was peripheral blood, taken in the third trimester of pregnancy. The chain couples TRBV27 to TRBJ2-3, with 7 nucleotides matching TRBD2. The sequence was obtained from a female donor with multiple sclerosis, enrolled in a pregnancy study. CDR3 DNA: TGTGCCAGCAGTCCCCGGGACGGGAGGACGCAGTATTTT. Protein sequence: CASSPRDGRTQYF.